Listed below are T cell receptor beta chains from one sample, sequenced in a study of cytomegalovirus exposure and HLA in healthy donors. Clones were sequenced by immunoSEQ multiplex PCR, and TCRdb holds only the in-frame ones, with some missing. The sample has 150,000 to 200,000 clones, 70% to 90% seen once; the top ten hold approximately 0.85%. The sample taken for sequencing was PBMCs. The receptors were sampled from a young woman in good health and CMV-seronegative. Both conserved end residues are trimmed from each CDR3.

>TRBV4-1
ASSPRTGGLNTGELF
>TRBV10-3
AIGRAGNKVREQY
>TRBV7-9
ASSKTGGPGELF
>TRBV9
ASSPRTGSGGEKLF
>TRBV7-2
ASSPDSSTNEKLF
>TRBV30
AWKAGSIGAF
>TRBV5-4
ASSEGRGGNQPQH
>TRBV10-1
ASSEFGGLAGNYEQY
>TRBV9
ASSTGTENTEAF
>TRBV7-2
ASSSEGASGLSYEQY
>TRBV28
ASTLGGSYEQY
>TRBV25-1
ASSDPDRIQETQY
>TRBV2
ASSNNRVTGELF
>TRBV5-1
ASSPRTGENSPLH
>TRBV5-1
ASSFTSGRAPEQY
>TRBV5-1
ASSLAPGVRGTEAF
>TRBV7-6
ASSSQAGGYTGELF
>TRBV2
ASSPGNSPLH
>TRBV9
ASSVAGQGGGNTIY
>TRBV27
ASSWNREDQPQH
>TRBV5-4
ASSLEAGVGNEQF
>TRBV6-1
ASNIKTGLQH